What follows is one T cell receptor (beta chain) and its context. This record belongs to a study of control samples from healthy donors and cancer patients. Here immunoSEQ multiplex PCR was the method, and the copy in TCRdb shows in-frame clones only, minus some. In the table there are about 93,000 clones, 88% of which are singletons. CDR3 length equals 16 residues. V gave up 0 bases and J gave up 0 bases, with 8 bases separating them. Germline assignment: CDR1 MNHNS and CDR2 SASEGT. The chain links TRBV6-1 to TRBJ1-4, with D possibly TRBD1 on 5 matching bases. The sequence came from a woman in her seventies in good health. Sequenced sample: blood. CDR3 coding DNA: TGTGCCAGCAGTGAAGCGGGGCCGGCAACTAATGAAAAACTGTTTTTT. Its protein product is CASSEAGPATNEKLFF.